What follows are 32 T cell receptor beta chains derived from one specimen sequenced in a study of cytomegalovirus exposure and HLA in healthy donors. Amplification used 60 Vbeta primers and 13 Jbeta primers. The table came from immunoSEQ multiplex PCR; TCRdb's copy has only in-frame clones and leaves some out. The table has roughly 180,000 clones, approximately 80% seen once. Sequenced sample: PBMCs. These receptors were obtained from a woman aged 50 to 65 in good health and CMV-seropositive.

V is TRBV9 and J is TRBJ2-1; 10 nucleotides agree with TRBD2. V gave up 4 bases and J gave up 6 bases; unmatched junction bases: 7. Germline loops: CDR1 SGDLS, CDR2 YYNGEE. This CDR3 has 15 residues. The chain's CDR3 is CASSTSAGGVNEQFF. The DNA of the CDR3 is TGTGCCAGCAGCACATCAGCGGGAGGGGTCAATGAGCAGTTCTTC.

Here the CDR3 reads CASSFGRPDEKLFF. The CDR3 DNA follows: TGCGCCAGCAGCTTCGGGAGGCCGGATGAAAAACTGTTTTTT. The chain joins TRBV5-1 to TRBJ1-4, with unresolved D. The V end was cut by 2 bases, the J end by 6 bases, with 11 bases between. The CDR3 length is 14 residues. From germline, CDR1 is SGHRS and CDR2 YFSETQ.

This chain joins TRBV6-1 and TRBJ1-5; TRBD1 is a possible D gene (5 bases). CDR3 length equals 16 residues. Germline assignment: CDR1 MNHNS and CDR2 SASEGT. Trimming pared 2 bases from V and 3 bases from J, leaving 14 bases between. The CDR3 nucleotides read TGTGCCAGCAGTGAACCGGGACTCAGGCTCAATCAGCCCCAGCATTTT. Translating gives CASSEPGLRLNQPQHF.

The V and J genes are TRBV10-1 and TRBJ2-5; no firm D call. The CDR3 extends over 14 amino acids. Germline CDR1 reads WNHNN; CDR2 reads SYGVQD (reference sequence). V gave up 3 bases and J gave up 4 bases, with 12 bases separating them. The CDR3 loop is CASSEKSVGETQYF. CDR3 nucleotide sequence: TGCGCCAGCAGTGAAAAGAGTGTCGGAGAGACCCAGTACTTC.

This clone came up once. In nucleotides, the CDR3 is TGCGCCAGCAGCTTAGACGGGACAGGGGTGTATGGCTACACCTTC. Amino acids: CASSLDGTGVYGYTF. J is TRBJ1-2 and V is TRBV5-1; 10 bases align to TRBD1. The CDR3 extends over 15 amino acids. V lost 2 bases and J lost 5; bases outside the gene matches: 6. Germline CDR1 reads SGHRS; CDR2 reads YFSETQ.

This sequence joins TRBV6-5 and TRBJ1-2, with 7 bases that match TRBD1. After removal of 8 bases from V and 3 bases from J, the junction contained 12 bases not matched to a gene. CDR1 is MNHEY, CDR2 SVGAGI, per germline. The CDR3 is 15 residues long. Here the CDR3 reads CASGKQGYKDYGYTF. The CDR3 nucleotides are TGTGCCAGCGGAAAACAGGGGTATAAAGACTATGGCTACACCTTC.

The chain links TRBV7-6 to TRBJ2-3; TRBD1 is a possible D gene (8 bases). Germline CDR1 is SGHVS and CDR2 is FNYEAQ. The CDR3 consists of 16 residues. V dropped 1 base and J dropped 3 bases, with 14 bases sitting between them. The CDR3 here is CASSLVGQGGTDTQYF. In DNA, the CDR3 is TGTGCCAGCAGCTTAGTCGGACAGGGAGGGACAGATACGCAGTATTTT.

This clone was counted once. The J gene is TRBJ2-3, the V gene TRBV7-8; D is unclear. The CDR3 covers 14 residues. In germline, CDR1 is SGHVS, CDR2 FQNEAQ. Trimming removed 1 base from V and 0 bases from J, with 5 bases in between. In DNA form, the CDR3 reads TGTGCCAGCAGCTTAGGGGCTAGCACAGATACGCAGTATTTT. This sequence encodes CASSLGASTDTQYF. Based on the CDR3 plus reference TRBV7-8 and TRBJ2-3, the full variable domain is GAGVSQSPRYKVAKRGQDVALRCDPISGHVSLFWYQQALGQGPEFLTYFQNEAQLDKSGLPSDRFFAERPEGSVSTLKIQRTQQEDSAVYLCASSLGASTDTQYFGPGTRLTVL.

The chain combines TRBV16 with TRBJ2-7; 8 nucleotides agree with TRBD2. V shed 0 bases and J 8 bases; nucleotides not matched to a gene: 15. From germline, CDR1 is KGHSY and CDR2 FQNENV. The CDR3 has 17 amino acids. The CDR3: CASSQSTPGGGRSKQYF. In nucleotides, the CDR3 is TGTGCCAGCAGCCAATCGACCCCCGGGGGGGGGCGGTCGAAGCAGTACTTC. Supplemented by reference TRBV16 and TRBJ2-7, the full variable domain reads GEEVAQTPKHLVRGEGQKAKLYCAPIKGHSYVFWYQQVLKNEFKFLISFQNENVFDETGMPKERFSAKCLPNSPCSLEIQATKLEDSAVYFCASSQSTPGGGRSKQYFGPGTRLTVT.

Regarding this clone: A read error is likely, as this CDR3 ends without the conserved phenylalanine or tryptophan. Because the CDR3's place on the DNA is in doubt, the DNA is left out and the CDR3 is given as listed by TCRdb. The chain links TRBV6-4 to TRBJ1-3; the table names TRBD1, a call not compared with the DNA. CDR1 MRHNA and CDR2 SNTAGT come from the germline V gene. The CDR3 contains 11 residues when both ends are counted. CDR3 protein: CASRLGTGKGI.

The chain recombines TRBV6-5 with TRBJ1-5; D gene uncertain. Germline V gene sequence: CDR1 MNHEY, CDR2 SVGAGI. V dropped 6 bases and J dropped 6 bases, with 18 bases sitting between them. CDR3 length: 15 amino acids. CDR3 region: CASRSGGYQAQPQHF. As DNA, the CDR3 is TGTGCCAGCAGATCCGGAGGGTACCAAGCTCAGCCCCAGCATTTT.

The chain joins TRBV9 to TRBJ2-5; weak D call: TRBD2 (6 bases). The V and J ends lost 4 bases and 1 base respectively, with 14 bases between them. Germline-derived CDR1 and CDR2 are SGDLS and YYNGEE. CDR3 length: 15 residues. CDR3 in DNA: TGTGCCAGCAGCAGTTCTGGAGGGTTCCAAGAGACCCAGTACTTC. It is translated as CASSSSGGFQETQYF.

The rearrangement joins TRBV5-4 to TRBJ1-2, with TRBD1 matching over 8 bases. In germline, CDR1 is SGHNT, CDR2 YYREEE (reference sequence). V was clipped by 4 bases and J by 5 bases; unmatched bases: 10. This CDR3 spans 15 amino acids. The CDR3 region has the DNA TGTGCCAGCAGCACTGGGACAGGCCTACGGTATGGCTACACCTTC. Residues: CASSTGTGLRYGYTF.

V usage is TRBV5-1 and J usage is TRBJ2-7; a possible D gene is TRBD1 (5 bases). The CDR3 consists of 17 residues. In germline, CDR1 is SGHRS, CDR2 YFSETQ. V lost 4 bases, J lost 0 bases, and 20 bases lay in between. The DNA for the CDR3 is TGCGCCAGCAGCCTCCCACTTGTTGGGGCCAGCTCCTACGAGCAGTACTTC. Its translation is CASSLPLVGASSYEQYF.

The chain recombines TRBV19 with TRBJ1-4; D perhaps matches TRBD1 (5 bases). Germline V gene lookup returns CDR1 LNHDA and CDR2 SQIVND (reference sequence). The CDR3 has 14 residues. V dropped 6 bases and J dropped 2 bases, with 10 bases sitting between them. The CDR3 reads CASRTGGTNEKLFF. In nucleotides, the CDR3 is TGTGCCAGTAGGACGGGGGGTACTAATGAAAAACTGTTTTTT.

The chain employs TRBV28 and TRBJ1-2; TRBD1 aligns across 8 bases. There are 12 residues in the CDR3. Germline CDR1 MDHEN, CDR2 SYDVKM. Unmatched junction bases numbered 8, after V lost 11 bases and J lost 6 bases. CDR3 residues: CAVPGQANGYTF. In DNA, the CDR3 is TGTGCCGTTCCGGGACAGGCCAATGGCTACACCTTC.

The chain employs TRBV5-1 and TRBJ2-3; D is uncertain. CDR3 length equals 15 residues. Per the germline V gene, CDR1 is SGHRS and CDR2 is YFSETQ. Trimming pared 0 bases from V and 2 bases from J, leaving 10 bases between. This CDR3 reads CASSLGVSITDTQYF. CDR3 DNA sequence: TGCGCCAGCAGCTTGGGAGTTAGTATCACAGATACGCAGTATTTT.

The J gene is TRBJ2-7, the V gene TRBV28; unclear D gene. The germline V gene encodes CDR1 MDHEN and CDR2 SYDVKM. This CDR3 comprises 12 residues. The V end was cut by 5 bases, the J end by 10 bases, with 15 bases between. CDR3 coding DNA: TGTGCCAGCAGTACACATTTGGGCAGTCAGTACTTC. It is translated as CASSTHLGSQYF.

The CDR3 nucleotides read TGTGCCTGGAGTTACACGGGGGTCGGGGAGCTGTTTTTT. It yields the protein CAWSYTGVGELFF. The chain links TRBV30 to TRBJ2-2; the D gene is possibly TRBD2 (6 bases). V lost 2 bases and J 7 bases, leaving 11 bases between the germline ends. Germline loops: CDR1 GTSNPN, CDR2 SVGIG (reference sequence). This CDR3 spans 13 amino acids.

CDR3 DNA sequence: TGCAGCGTTGTCCAACGGGACTACGAGCAGTACTTC. It codes for CSVVQRDYEQYF. V usage is TRBV29-1 and J usage is TRBJ2-7, with a weak D call TRBD2 (5 bases). There are 12 residues in the CDR3. The V end was cut by 4 bases, the J end by 3 bases, with 10 bases between. In germline, CDR1 is SQVTM, CDR2 ANQGSEA.

This chain uses TRBV2 with TRBJ1-6; 7 bases are a match to TRBD1. Germline V CDR1 and CDR2: SNHLY, FYNNEI. The CDR3 has 18 residues. V shed 8 bases and J 7 bases; nucleotides not matched to a gene: 20. The CDR3 bases are TGTGCCAGCTTCGGAGGGGGCCCGAGGGGACAGAACAATTCACCCCTCCACTTT. Encoded protein: CASFGGGPRGQNNSPLHF.

This clone has a single count. The chain links TRBV28 to TRBJ1-1, with D tentatively TRBD1 (5 bases). The CDR3 runs to 15 residues. Trimming removed 1 base from V and 1 base from J, with 10 bases in between. Germline loops: CDR1 MDHEN, CDR2 SYDVKM. The CDR3, as DNA: TGTGCCAGCAGTTTATCCATTAGGGGGAACACTGAAGCTTTCTTT. Translated, it gives CASSLSIRGNTEAFF.

CDR3: CASSANRGDQPQHF. The CDR3 nucleotides are TGTGCCAGCAGTGCCAACAGGGGAGATCAGCCCCAGCATTTT. This chain links TRBV6-4 with TRBJ1-5, with 7 bases that match TRBD1. The CDR3 has 14 residues. Germline V lookup: CDR1 MRHNA, CDR2 SNTAGT. Trimming at V came to 4 bases and at J to 5 bases, leaving 5 bases not matched to a gene.

The genes are TRBV7-2 and TRBJ2-5, with D hard to call. The CDR3 has 9 amino acids. Germline CDR1 and CDR2: SGHTA and FQGNSA. V was trimmed by 11 bases and J by 5 bases, leaving 6 bases between them. The DNA of the CDR3 is TGTGCCGTCGCGGAGACCCAGTACTTC. Protein product: CAVAETQYF.

The chain links TRBV4-1 to TRBJ1-4; D call uncertain. CDR3 length equals 13 residues. CDR1 is MGHRA and CDR2 is YSYEKL in the germline V gene. V gave up 0 bases and J gave up 8 bases, with 7 bases separating them. Here the CDR3 reads CASSQDQREKLFF. CDR3 sequence (DNA): TGCGCCAGCAGCCAAGATCAGCGGGAAAAACTGTTTTTT.

The chain employs TRBV19 and TRBJ2-7, with 7 nucleotides matching TRBD2. The CDR3 sequence is 14 residues long. The J segment lost 1 base and the V segment lost 4 bases, leaving 4 bases of the junction unmatched. The germline CDR1 and CDR2 sequences are LNHDA and SQIVND (reference sequence). The chain's CDR3 is CASSTIAGSYEQYF. The CDR3 DNA reads as TGTGCCAGTAGTACGATAGCGGGTTCCTACGAGCAGTACTTC.

Only one count was recorded for this clone. This chain uses TRBV30 with TRBJ1-1; weak D call: TRBD1 (6 bases). This CDR3 region has 17 residues. Germline CDR1 reads GTSNPN; CDR2 reads SVGIG (reference sequence). The V end lost 2 bases, the J end lost 5 bases, and 24 bases lay between the germline ends. This CDR3 reads CAWSTGNPSFRGTEAFF. Written as DNA, the CDR3 is TGTGCCTGGAGTACAGGGAACCCTTCATTTCGGGGAACTGAAGCTTTCTTT. The full variable domain, in which reference TRBV30 and TRBJ1-1 provide the parts outside the CDR3, is SQTIHQWPATLVQPVGSPLSLECTVEGTSNPNLYWYRQAAGRGLQLLFYSVGIGQISSEVPQNLSASRPQDRQFILSSKKLLLSDSGFYLCAWSTGNPSFRGTEAFFGQGTRLTVV.

The sample holds one count of this clone. This chain uses TRBV7-2 with TRBJ2-7, with 9 nucleotides matching TRBD1. V dropped 1 base and J dropped 3; count of bases not matched to a gene: 7. CDR1 SGHTA and CDR2 FQGNSA come from the germline V gene. This CDR3 has 16 residues. CDR3 sequence (DNA): TGTGCCAGCAGCTTAGGACCGGGACAGGGACTCTACGAGCAGTACTTC. Its protein is CASSLGPGQGLYEQYF.

The chain joins TRBV5-1 to TRBJ1-2; tentatively, D is TRBD1 (6 bases). The CDR3 has 14 residues. Germline V gene lookup returns CDR1 SGHRS and CDR2 YFSETQ. V dropped 2 bases and J dropped 8 bases, with 16 bases sitting between them. The CDR3, as DNA: TGCGCCAGCAGCTTAACAACAGGGAGTCGAGGCTACACCTTC. Its protein is CASSLTTGSRGYTF.

V is TRBV19 and J is TRBJ2-3, with TRBD1 matching 8 bases. J was trimmed by 11 bases and V by 5 bases; bases with no gene match: 9. The V gene's germline CDR1 is LNHDA and CDR2 SQIVND (reference sequence). The CDR3 has 13 residues. The CDR3 region is CASSWTGPRQQYF. CDR3 nucleotide sequence: TGTGCCAGTAGTTGGACAGGGCCCCGGCAGCAGTATTTT.

To note about this clone: One end of the junction is discordant with germline, which a read error may explain. The J gene is TRBJ2-2, the V gene TRBV7-7, with D possibly matching TRBD1 (6 bases). Germline CDR1 SSHAT, CDR2 FNYEAQ (reference sequence). The CDR3 is 15 amino acids. CDR3 in amino acids: CASSRDTLNTGELFF. CDR3 sequence (DNA): TGTGCTAGCAGCCGGGACACTTTGAACACCGGGGAGCTGTTTTTT.

The chain uses TRBV27 and TRBJ2-3, with TRBD2 identical over 9 bases. The CDR3 has 12 residues. Germline V gene data show CDR1 as MNHEY and CDR2 as SMNVEV (reference sequence). The V and J ends lost 6 bases and 13 bases, in that order; junction bases with no gene match: 8. The CDR3 protein is CASSLSGGRKYF. The CDR3, as DNA: TGTGCCAGCAGCCTTAGCGGGGGCCGAAAGTATTTT.